A selection of T cell receptor beta chains follows, all from one sample in a study of siplizumab effects on memory and regulatory T cells. TCRdb's copy holds only in-frame clones and misses some; the assay was immunoSEQ multiplex PCR. The sample yields more than 85,000 clones, 85% to 95% seen once. The sequenced sample consisted of CD4+ T cells sorted from blood. The origin of the receptors is a human donor in good health. The CDR3 runs from the conserved cysteine through the conserved F or W. D genes are given only for firm matches. Size is stated for part of the rows, as once, few or many counts, or as a class when the clone is expanded.

size: -
V: TRBV5-6
D: -
J: TRBJ2-5
CDR3: CASSLAPGLGETQYF
DNA: TGTGCCAGCAGCTTGGCTCCAGGGTTGGGGGAGACCCAGTACTTC

size: -
V: TRBV15
D: TRBD2
J: TRBJ2-3
CDR3: CATSRGLTAGGTDTQYF
DNA: TGTGCCACCAGCAGAGGTCTTACAGCGGGGGGCACAGATACGCAGTATTTT

size: -
V: TRBV4-1
D: -
J: TRBJ2-3
CDR3: CASSQESGQIISTDTQYF
DNA: TGCGCCAGCAGCCAAGAGAGCGGACAGATTATTAGCACAGATACGCAGTATTTT

size: few
V: TRBV6-4
D: -
J: TRBJ1-2
CDR3: CASKRREGNYGYTF
DNA: TGTGCCAGCAAACGTAGGGAGGGAAACTATGGCTACACCTTC

size: -
V: TRBV13
D: -
J: TRBJ2-6
CDR3: CASSFGLRGANVLTF
DNA: TGTGCCAGCAGCTTCGGACTTAGGGGGGCCAACGTCCTGACTTTC

size: -
V: TRBV6-1
D: -
J: TRBJ2-1
CDR3: CASKRRGGTYNEQFF
DNA: TGTGCCAGTAAAAGGCGGGGAGGAACCTACAATGAGCAGTTCTTC

size: -
V: TRBV2
D: -
J: TRBJ2-7
CDR3: CASGTVGTPEQYF
DNA: TGTGCCAGCGGCACTGTTGGGACCCCCGAGCAGTACTTC

size: -
V: TRBV11-2
D: -
J: TRBJ1-6
CDR3: CASSLEGSYSTLHF
DNA: TGTGCCAGCAGCTTAGAAGGGTCTTACTCGACCCTCCACTTT

size: -
V: TRBV5-1
D: -
J: TRBJ1-3
CDR3: CASSLRRSDSGNTIYF
DNA: TGCGCCAGCAGCTTGCGGCGGAGTGACTCTGGAAACACCATATATTTT

size: -
V: TRBV29-1
D: TRBD1
J: TRBJ1-2
CDR3: CSVGQGNYGYTF
DNA: TGCAGCGTTGGACAGGGCAACTATGGCTACACCTTC

size: -
V: TRBV10-3
D: TRBD1
J: TRBJ1-1
CDR3: CAISEGQGTEAFF
DNA: TGTGCCATCAGTGAGGGACAGGGCACTGAAGCTTTCTTT